These 20 T cell receptor beta chains came from one sample sequenced in a study of T cell repertoires in cytomegalovirus infection (dated by TCRdb to between 2019 and 2020). Their target antigens are unknown. The treatment or condition label on this specimen signifies: in vitro stimulation with specific CMV peptide epitopes to enrich CMV-specific T cells. TCRdb records Illumina HiSeq 1500 as the sequencer. TCRdb trimmed public reads at Q25 via fastp, called clones via MiXCR and kept in-frame beta chains. Every distinct CDR3 protein forms one entry, paired with its most common genes and DNA. Here the sample has around 340,000 distinct CDR3 sequences; about 29% occur a single time. 20% of the sample is taken by the ten largest. The material sequenced was cultured PBMCs, taken from culture after CMV antigen stimulation. These receptors were taken from a human donor in good health (CMV status not recorded). Some clones in this sample may be carry-over from other donors' samples.

The rearrangement uses TRBV28 and TRBJ2-5; possibly TRBD1 for D (6 bases). The CDR3 runs to 14 residues. The germline gives CDR1 MDHEN, CDR2 SYDVKM. The V end lost 1 base, the J end lost 5 bases, and 11 bases lay between the germline ends. Written as DNA, the CDR3 is TGTGCCAGCAGTTTATCACAGGGAATTGAGACCCAGTACTTC. Protein product: CASSLSQGIETQYF.

V gene TRBV10-3 combines with J gene TRBJ1-5, with 10 positions matching TRBD1. Germline V lookup: CDR1 ENHRY, CDR2 SYGVKD. J was trimmed by 7 bases and V by 4 bases; bases with no gene match: 19. This CDR3 is 19 amino acids long. CDR3 residues: CAISGSPSAGTGAGQPQHF. DNA for the CDR3: TGTGCCATCAGTGGGTCCCCTTCTGCCGGGACAGGGGCAGGACAGCCCCAGCATTTT.

This chain joins TRBV5-1 and TRBJ1-5; D gene ambiguous. Germline CDR1 is SGHRS and CDR2 is YFSETQ. Trimming left V 0 bases short and J 2 bases short, with 9 bases between. The CDR3 has 15 residues. CDR3 sequence reads: CASSLGTLGNQPQHF. CDR3 bases: TGCGCCAGCAGCTTGGGGACCCTCGGCAATCAGCCCCAGCATTTT.

The chain uses TRBV7-6 and TRBJ2-7; D unresolved. CDR3 size: 12 residues. V was shortened by 5 bases and J by 3 bases, with 8 bases between the two germline ends. Germline V gives CDR1 SGHVS, CDR2 FNYEAQ. CDR3 region: CASSPNLYEQYF. CDR3 DNA: TGTGCCAGCAGCCCGAATCTCTACGAGCAGTACTTC. Variable domain in full (rest from reference TRBV7-6 and TRBJ2-7): GAGVSQSPRYKVTKRGQDVALRCDPISGHVSLYWYRQALGQGPEFLTYFNYEAQQDKSGLPNDRFSAERPEGSISTLTIQRTEQRDSAMYRCASSPNLYEQYFGPGTRLTVT.

The V and J genes are TRBV5-1 and TRBJ2-2, with 9 nucleotides matching TRBD2. Germline V gene lookup returns CDR1 SGHRS and CDR2 YFSETQ. V shed 5 bases and J 0 bases; nucleotides not matched to a gene: 11. The CDR3 contains 18 residues. The CDR3, as DNA: TGCGCCAGCAGTTACGGTCCTAGCGGGGTCTCGAACACCGGGGAGCTGTTTTTT. Its protein is CASSYGPSGVSNTGELFF.

This clonotype has just a few counts. This chain uses TRBV27 with TRBJ1-1; D is perhaps TRBD1 (6 bases). Germline V gene lookup returns CDR1 MNHEY and CDR2 SMNVEV (reference sequence). The CDR3 sequence is 14 residues long. Trimming took 4 bases from V and 5 from J, leaving 14 bases between them. The CDR3 nucleotides read TGTGCCAGCAGTTACCAGGGGAGAGGAACTGAAGCTTTCTTT. It encodes CASSYQGRGTEAFF.

This clonotype occurred many times. The rearrangement links TRBV7-7 to TRBJ2-7, with 14 bases identical to TRBD2. V lost 3 bases and J lost 4; bases outside the gene matches: 20. The CDR3 length is 21 residues. Germline values: CDR1 SSHAT, CDR2 FNYEAQ (reference sequence). The CDR3 nucleotides are TGTGCCAGCAGCTTTTACAGCCCCGGACTAGCGGGGGGTAGCTGGGCGTACGAGCAGTACTTC. Residues: CASSFYSPGLAGGSWAYEQYF.

This clonotype was seen a few times. The CDR3 protein is CASSLRVFEQYF. CDR3 nucleotide sequence: TGTGCCAGCAGCTTACGGGTGTTCGAGCAGTACTTC. This chain uses TRBV7-8 with TRBJ2-7, with D unresolved. The CDR3 contains 12 residues. V shed 2 bases and J shed 6 bases, with 8 bases lying between them. Germline loops: CDR1 SGHVS, CDR2 FQNEAQ.

In its sample, this clonotype was seen many times. The V and J genes are TRBV19 and TRBJ1-1; D gene uncertain. The CDR3 is 15 residues long. Germline V lookup: CDR1 LNHDA, CDR2 SQIVND (reference sequence). The V gene lost 7 bases and the J gene lost 4 bases, with 19 bases spanning the gap. DNA for the CDR3: TGTGCCAGTACCCTTGAATCCTTTACGGGCACTGAAGCTTTCTTT. Its translation is CASTLESFTGTEAFF.

This sequence joins TRBV7-2 and TRBJ1-1; a weak D match, TRBD1 (6 bases). Germline V gene sequence: CDR1 SGHTA, CDR2 FQGNSA. CDR3 length: 15 amino acids. Trimming shortened V by 8 bases and J by 4 bases, and 20 bases separated the two germline ends. The CDR3 DNA reads TGTGCCAGCTGCGTGGGACACCGCCGAGGCACTGAAGCTTTCTTT. As protein: CASCVGHRRGTEAFF.

This rearrangement joins TRBV6-1 to TRBJ2-2; no reliable D call. The CDR3 contains 15 residues. Germline V gene sequence: CDR1 MNHNS, CDR2 SASEGT. Trimming took off 2 bases at V and 9 bases at J, with 16 bases between the two ends. CDR3 region: CASSEWSNPGRELFF. The CDR3 coding sequence is TGTGCCAGCAGTGAATGGAGCAACCCCGGCCGGGAGCTGTTTTTT.

This clonotype showed up many times. The V call is TRBV28, the J call TRBJ2-4, with a weak D call TRBD1 (6 bases). The V gene's germline CDR1 is MDHEN and CDR2 SYDVKM. V was pared by 6 bases and J by 0 bases, with 15 bases between. The CDR3 loop spans 16 amino acids. This CDR3 reads CASSPHRDLAKNIQYF. In DNA, the CDR3 is TGTGCCAGCAGCCCTCACAGGGATTTAGCCAAAAACATTCAGTACTTC.

Ten or more counts support this clonotype. The chain carries TRBV4-1 and TRBJ1-4; TRBD1 is a possible D gene (6 bases). The CDR3 covers 18 residues. Germline CDR1 and CDR2: MGHRA and YSYEKL. V was cut by 2 bases and J by 17 bases, with 33 bases left in between. The CDR3 DNA reads as TGCGCCAGCAGCCAAATTCCCATGATACAGGGCATCGGTGAAAGGGGATTTTTT. It encodes CASSQIPMIQGIGERGFF.

V gene TRBV15 combines with J gene TRBJ1-4; 7 bases line up with TRBD1. CDR3 length equals 17 residues. Germline V lookup: CDR1 LNHNV, CDR2 YYDKDF (reference sequence). V was pared by 0 bases and J by 8 bases, with 12 bases of the junction left unmatched. CDR3 amino acids: CATSRDRSPGQVEKLFF. The CDR3 coding sequence is TGTGCCACCAGCAGAGATCGATCCCCTGGACAGGTGGAAAAACTGTTTTTT. The full variable domain, with the rest looked up from reference TRBV15 and TRBJ1-4, is DAMVIQNPRYQVTQFGKPVTLSCSQTLNHNVMYWYQQKSSQAPKLLFHYYDKDFNNEADTPDNFQSRRPNTSFCFLDIRSPGLGDTAMYLCATSRDRSPGQVEKLFFGSGTQLSVL.

There are many counts of this clonotype. V and J are TRBV7-2 and TRBJ2-5, with 7 bases lining up with TRBD1. The CDR3 has 15 residues. V lost 5 bases, J lost 4 bases, and 10 bases stayed unmatched. Germline CDR1 reads SGHTA; CDR2 reads FQGNSA. CDR3 in DNA: TGTGCCAGCAGCCCCCGGCCCCGGGACAGAGAGACCCAGTACTTC. The encoded protein is CASSPRPRDRETQYF.

This clonotype was observed a single time. The V gene is TRBV12-3 or TRBV12-4, the J gene TRBJ2-6, with D perhaps matching TRBD2 (5 bases). V lost 6 bases and J lost 8, with 17 bases in between. The CDR3 is made up of 15 amino acids. Here the CDR3 DNA reads TGTGCCAGCAGGGAGGAAGGCCCTTGGCCCAACGTCCTGACTTTC. This encodes CASREEGPWPNVLTF.

This chain uses TRBV7-3 with TRBJ2-5, with D perhaps TRBD2 (5 bases). V was cut by 6 bases and J by 2 bases, with 10 bases left in between. Germline lookup yields CDR1 SGHTA and CDR2 FQGTGA. CDR3 length: 13 residues. DNA for the CDR3: TGTGCCAGCAGGCCGTCGGGACAAGAGACCCAGTACTTC. Amino acid sequence: CASRPSGQETQYF.

V is TRBV12-5 and J is TRBJ2-7, with D perhaps matching TRBD1 or TRBD2 (5 bases each). The CDR3 runs to 15 residues. V was trimmed by 1 base and J by 2 bases, leaving 12 bases between them. Germline assignment: CDR1 LGHNT and CDR2 FRNRAP. The CDR3 is CASGLEGRTPYEQYF. CDR3 bases: TGTGCTAGTGGTTTGGAGGGACGTACCCCCTACGAGCAGTACTTC.

This clonotype was observed a handful of times. CDR3 residues: CSAGTGGRYEQYF. CDR3 nucleotides: TGCAGTGCGGGGACAGGGGGCCGCTACGAGCAGTACTTC. The chain joins TRBV20-1 to TRBJ2-7, with TRBD1 identical over 12 bases. Germline assignment: CDR1 DFQATT and CDR2 SNEGSKA (reference sequence). The CDR3 totals 13 residues. Germline trimming cut 6 bases from V and 3 bases from J; bases unmatched to any gene: 3.

The V call is TRBV7-2, the J call TRBJ2-7, with 12 bases matching TRBD2. Germline lookup yields CDR1 SGHTA and CDR2 FQGNSA. J was trimmed by 7 bases and V by 5 bases; bases with no gene match: 9. The length of the CDR3 is 15 residues. The DNA of the CDR3 is TGTGCCAGCAGCGGTTCTAGCGGGAGGGCGGAAGAGCAGTACTTC. It encodes CASSGSSGRAEEQYF.